Given below is one T cell receptor beta chain in context. The antigen remains unidentified. This sample's TCRbeta library carried unique molecular identifier barcodes. TCRdb re-called the PCR reads with MiXCR, one entry per CDR3 protein. This sample yields about 300,000 distinct CDR3 sequences, of which 9.5% to 13% are seen a single time; around 7.5% belongs to the top ten. These data come from a study of T-cell reconstitution after alpha-beta-depleted transplantation in children. Findings of the study overall: It was newly produced T cells that mostly accounted for T-cell counts and diversity one year after transplant. At around two months after transplant, the alpha-beta T cells were reportedly derived from several hundred expanded clones that came from non-depleted graft cells. The origin of high day-60 TCRbeta diversity in some patients lay in surviving recipient T cells and thymic progenitors.

The CDR3 extends over 13 amino acids. Germline assignment: CDR1 SGHAT and CDR2 FQNNGV. The V gene lost 1 base and the J gene lost 7 bases, with 8 bases spanning the gap. This chain joins TRBV11-2 and TRBJ1-5, with D possibly being TRBD1 (5 bases). The receptor was isolated from a boy under two years old with acute myeloid leukemia, due to receive a stem cell transplant. This specimen was PBMCs, taken before TCRalphabeta/CD19-depleted stem cell transplant. The CDR3 sequence: CASSLGGQQPQHF. Written as DNA, the CDR3 is TGTGCCAGCAGCTTAGGGGGCCAACAGCCCCAGCATTTT.